Sequencing of this T cell receptor beta chain was carried out in a study of sequential checkpoint blockade in melanoma. Overall study context: TCRbeta immunosequencing was performed on DNA from 90 to 100 pretreatment melanoma tumor samples. Over 20 patients had matched tumor biopsies before treatment and at week 13 after nivolumab or ipilimumab alone.

Produced via immunoSEQ multiplex PCR; TCRdb's table is partial and in-frame only. The sample carries 2,500 or so clones, 25% to 30% recorded once. Treatment here: randomized to nivolumab then ipilimumab (arm A) or the reverse (arm B). Study findings and constraints: About 30 times likelier clinical benefit followed increased tumor T-cell fraction and clonality.

Within the sample, this clone is medium-sized. The antigen is unknown. J lost 6 bases, V lost 5 bases, and 8 bases had no gene match. This CDR3 comprises 15 residues. CDR1 and CDR2 from the germline V gene are SGHNT and YENEEA. This material consisted of tumor tissue (inferred from file names), taken from a patient given nivolumab and ipilimumab in sequence. The rearrangement links TRBV11-3 to TRBJ2-3, with TRBD1 identical over 10 bases. The sequence derives from a human donor with melanoma. The DNA of the CDR3 is TGTGCCAGCAGCCGACTGACAGGGGGCGGTGATACGCAGTATTTT. Translated, it gives CASSRLTGGGDTQYF.